Each of the 8 T cell receptor beta chains below was sequenced from the same sample in a study of cytotoxic CD8 clonotypes in ibrutinib-treated CLL. Assay used: immunoSEQ multiplex PCR; TCRdb lists only in-frame clones, some missing. There are hundreds of thousands of clones in the sample; 70% occur only once, and roughly 15% lies in the top ten. Sample: PBMCs, taken after 24 months of ibrutinib treatment. All receptors derive from a human donor with chronic lymphocytic leukemia.

V is TRBV29-1 and J is TRBJ2-1; perhaps TRBD1 as D (5 bases). The ends were cut back, 4 bases at V and 5 bases at J, with 21 bases in the middle. This CDR3 spans 16 amino acids. The germline CDR1 and CDR2 sequences are SQVTM and ANQGSEA. The CDR3 DNA sequence: TGCAGCGTTGGACCTATGGGGCTAACCCTTAACAATGAGCAGTTCTTC. It encodes CSVGPMGLTLNNEQFF.

Regarding this clone: This sample also contains other DNA sequences that code for the same CDR3. This chain joins TRBV7-2 and TRBJ2-3, with D possibly being TRBD2 (5 bases). The germline CDR1 and CDR2 sequences are SGHTA and FQGNSA. The CDR3 has 15 residues. The V end was cut by 0 bases, the J end by 2 bases, with 9 bases between. The CDR3 reads CASSLAGRSTDTQYF. Written as DNA, the CDR3 is TGTGCCAGCAGCTTAGCAGGGAGATCCACAGATACGCAGTATTTT.

The chain couples TRBV18 to TRBJ2-7; D is tentatively TRBD1 or TRBD2 (5 bases each). V was shortened by 2 bases and J by 0 bases, with 11 bases between the two germline ends. The CDR3 loop spans 15 amino acids. Germline assignment: CDR1 KGHSH and CDR2 LQKENI. The CDR3: CASSPTKGSSYEQYF. DNA for the CDR3: TGTGCCAGCTCACCAACGAAGGGGAGCTCCTACGAGCAGTACTTC.

This chain uses TRBV9 with TRBJ2-1, with 8 positions matching TRBD1. Trimming took 0 bases from V and 2 from J; bases not matched to a gene: 4. The CDR3 extends over 16 amino acids. Germline loops: CDR1 SGDLS, CDR2 YYNGEE. The CDR3 spells CASSVDQTGAYNEQFF. The CDR3 coding sequence is TGTGCCAGCAGCGTAGATCAGACAGGGGCCTACAATGAGCAGTTCTTC.

The rearrangement uses TRBV13 and TRBJ2-7, with TRBD2 matching over 9 bases. From germline, CDR1 is PRHDT and CDR2 FYEKMQ (reference sequence). V shed 2 bases, J shed 5 bases, and the junction held 13 bases outside the gene matches. The CDR3 sequence is 17 residues long. The CDR3 nucleotides are TGTGCCAGCAGCTTATCCACCGAGGCGGGAGGGCACGACGAGCAGTACTTC. Amino acid sequence: CASSLSTEAGGHDEQYF.

The J gene is TRBJ2-3, the V gene TRBV28; no firm D call. Germline V gives CDR1 MDHEN, CDR2 SYDVKM. V lost 6 bases, J lost 8 bases, and 15 bases lay in between. The CDR3 consists of 13 residues. The CDR3 nucleotides read TGTGCCAGCAGCCACTATTTGATCGTTACGCAGTATTTT. It translates to CASSHYLIVTQYF.

V gene TRBV27 combines with J gene TRBJ2-7; 8 bases are shared with TRBD2. This CDR3 has 16 residues. Germline V gene sequence: CDR1 MNHEY, CDR2 SMNVEV (reference sequence). The ends lost 6 bases at V and 0 bases at J; junction bases unmatched: 10. The CDR3: CASRARLGLGSYEQYF. DNA of the CDR3: TGTGCCAGCAGGGCTAGATTGGGACTAGGCTCCTACGAGCAGTACTTC.

There are a few counts of this clone. The V gene is TRBV27, the J gene TRBJ2-1, with 7 bases fitting TRBD1. Germline V gene data show CDR1 as MNHEY and CDR2 as SMNVEV (reference sequence). Unmatched junction bases numbered 14, after V lost 8 bases and J lost 7 bases. The CDR3 loop spans 15 amino acids. The CDR3 coding sequence is TGTGCCAGCGGAACCCGGTGGACAGGCTTAAATGAGCAGTTCTTC. It is translated as CASGTRWTGLNEQFF.